These T cell receptor beta chains were read from a single sample in a study of Tregs in tolerant kidney transplant recipients. The antigens for these receptors are not known. Method: immunoSEQ multiplex PCR; TCRdb's copy keeps in-frame clones and lacks some. The table shows roughly 10,000 clones, with around 91% occurring only once. The sequencing here drew on Tregs from blood cultured with allogeneic cells, taken before the transplant. The receptors were sampled from a human patient who received a combined kidney and bone marrow transplant. Both conserved end residues are part of each CDR3. A D gene is named only where the DNA matches it firmly. For some rows the clone size is stated as once, few or many, or as a class when expanded; others skip it.

j_gene: TRBJ2-1
d_gene: TRBD2
abundance: -
v_gene: TRBV10-3
CDR3aa: CAINEGISGAKQFF
CDR3nt: TGTGCCATCAATGAGGGAATTAGCGGGGCTAAGCAGTTCTTC

j_gene: TRBJ1-1
d_gene: -
abundance: -
v_gene: TRBV5-1
CDR3aa: CASSLVMGTNTEAFF
CDR3nt: TGCGCCAGCAGCTTGGTTATGGGTACGAACACTGAAGCTTTCTTT

j_gene: TRBJ1-6
d_gene: TRBD1
abundance: -
v_gene: TRBV27
CDR3aa: CASSLIGGGGYNSPLHF
CDR3nt: TGTGCCAGCAGTTTAATTGGAGGGGGCGGCTATAATTCACCCCTCCACTTT

j_gene: TRBJ1-3
d_gene: -
abundance: -
v_gene: TRBV7-9
CDR3aa: CASSSTVSVKSGNTIYF
CDR3nt: TGTGCCAGCAGCTCCACCGTGTCGGTTAAATCTGGAAACACCATATATTTT

j_gene: TRBJ1-2
d_gene: -
abundance: once
v_gene: TRBV19
CDR3aa: CASRRRGYYGYTF
CDR3nt: TGTGCCAGTAGGCGAAGAGGTTACTATGGCTACACCTTC

j_gene: TRBJ2-3
d_gene: -
abundance: -
v_gene: TRBV18
CDR3aa: CASSPLGVWSTDTQYF
CDR3nt: TGTGCCAGCTCACCACTCGGGGTTTGGAGCACAGATACGCAGTATTTT

j_gene: TRBJ1-1
d_gene: -
abundance: -
v_gene: TRBV6-5
CDR3aa: CAARGVFATEAFF
CDR3nt: TGTGCCGCGAGGGGGGTTTTTGCCACTGAAGCTTTCTTT

j_gene: TRBJ1-2
d_gene: -
abundance: -
v_gene: TRBV6-6
CDR3aa: CASSSPTYGYTF
CDR3nt: TGTGCCAGCAGTTCGCCGACCTATGGCTACACCTTC

j_gene: TRBJ1-1
d_gene: TRBD1
abundance: once
v_gene: TRBV9
CDR3aa: CASSPWDRVSTEAFF
CDR3nt: TGTGCCAGCAGCCCCTGGGACAGGGTGTCCACTGAAGCTTTCTTT

j_gene: TRBJ1-2
d_gene: -
abundance: -
v_gene: TRBV20-1
CDR3aa: CSGGTWGYTF
CDR3nt: TGCAGTGGGGGGACCTGGGGCTACACCTTC

j_gene: TRBJ1-1
d_gene: -
abundance: -
v_gene: TRBV10-3
CDR3aa: CAISLRDQVETFF
CDR3nt: TGTGCCATCAGCCTCCGGGACCAGGTGGAAACTTTCTTT

j_gene: TRBJ2-3
d_gene: TRBD1
abundance: -
v_gene: TRBV7-2
CDR3aa: CASSLVGTGQYF
CDR3nt: TGTGCCAGCAGCTTAGTTGGGACAGGGCAGTATTTT

j_gene: TRBJ1-2
d_gene: -
abundance: -
v_gene: TRBV2
CDR3aa: CASSDRVWNYGYTF
CDR3nt: TGTGCCAGCAGTGACAGGGTTTGGAACTATGGCTACACCTTC

j_gene: TRBJ2-2
d_gene: -
abundance: -
v_gene: TRBV27
CDR3aa: CATSTLGGKGGELFF
CDR3nt: TGTGCCACCTCTACCCTCGGAGGGAAGGGCGGGGAGCTGTTTTTT

j_gene: TRBJ2-3
d_gene: -
abundance: few
v_gene: TRBV4-3
CDR3aa: CASSLHPGGLSTDTQYF
CDR3nt: TGCGCCAGCAGCCTGCATCCAGGGGGGCTTTCCACAGATACGCAGTATTTT

j_gene: TRBJ2-2
d_gene: -
abundance: -
v_gene: TRBV5-4
CDR3aa: CASSLSGGMTGELFF
CDR3nt: TGTGCCAGCAGCTTGAGTGGGGGTATGACCGGGGAGCTGTTTTTT

j_gene: TRBJ2-3
d_gene: -
abundance: -
v_gene: TRBV11-3
CDR3aa: CASSFTDGSITQYF
CDR3nt: TGTGCCAGCAGCTTTACCGACGGCTCGATTACGCAGTATTTT